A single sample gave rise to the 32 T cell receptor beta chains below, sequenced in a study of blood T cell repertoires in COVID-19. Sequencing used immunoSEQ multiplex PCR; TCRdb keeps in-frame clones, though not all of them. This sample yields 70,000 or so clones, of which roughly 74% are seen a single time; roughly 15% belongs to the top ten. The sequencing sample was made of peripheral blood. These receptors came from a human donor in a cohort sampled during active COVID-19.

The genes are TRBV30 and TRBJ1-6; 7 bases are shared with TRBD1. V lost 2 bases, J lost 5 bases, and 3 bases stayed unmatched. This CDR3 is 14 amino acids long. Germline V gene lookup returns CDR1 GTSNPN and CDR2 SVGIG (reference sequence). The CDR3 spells CAWSLTGNNSPLHF. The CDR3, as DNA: TGTGCCTGGAGTTTGACAGGGAATAATTCACCCCTCCACTTT.

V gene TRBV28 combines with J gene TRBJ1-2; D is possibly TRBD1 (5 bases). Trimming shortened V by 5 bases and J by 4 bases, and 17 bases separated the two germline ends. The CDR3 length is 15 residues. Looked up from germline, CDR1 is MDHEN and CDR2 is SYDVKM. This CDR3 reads CASSLRGSRSYGYTF. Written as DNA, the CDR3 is TGTGCCAGCAGTCTGCGGGGCAGCCGCTCCTATGGCTACACCTTC.

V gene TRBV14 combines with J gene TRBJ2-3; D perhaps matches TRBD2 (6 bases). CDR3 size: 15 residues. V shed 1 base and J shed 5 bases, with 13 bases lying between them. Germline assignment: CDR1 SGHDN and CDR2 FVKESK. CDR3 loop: CASSQVGLSGDTQYF. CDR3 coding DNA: TGTGCCAGCAGCCAAGTGGGGCTTAGCGGAGATACGCAGTATTTT.

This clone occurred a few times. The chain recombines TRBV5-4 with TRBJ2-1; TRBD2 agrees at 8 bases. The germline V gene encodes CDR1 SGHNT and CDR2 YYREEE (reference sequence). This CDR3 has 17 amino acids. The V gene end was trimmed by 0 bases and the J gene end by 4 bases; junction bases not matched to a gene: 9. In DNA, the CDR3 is TGTGCCAGCAGCTTGGCCCTTTTAGCGGGAAATTACAATGAGCAGTTCTTC. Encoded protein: CASSLALLAGNYNEQFF.

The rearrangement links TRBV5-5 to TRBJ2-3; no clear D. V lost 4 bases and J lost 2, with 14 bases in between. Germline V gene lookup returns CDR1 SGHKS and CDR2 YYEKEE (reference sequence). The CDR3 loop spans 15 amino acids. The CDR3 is CASSPRHWATDTQYF. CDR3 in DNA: TGTGCCAGCAGCCCGAGACATTGGGCCACAGATACGCAGTATTTT.

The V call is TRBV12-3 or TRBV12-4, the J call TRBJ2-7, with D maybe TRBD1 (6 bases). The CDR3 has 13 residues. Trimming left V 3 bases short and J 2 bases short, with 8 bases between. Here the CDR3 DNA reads TGTGCCAGCAGTTTGTGGGGGCCCTACGAGCAGTACTTC. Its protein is CASSLWGPYEQYF.

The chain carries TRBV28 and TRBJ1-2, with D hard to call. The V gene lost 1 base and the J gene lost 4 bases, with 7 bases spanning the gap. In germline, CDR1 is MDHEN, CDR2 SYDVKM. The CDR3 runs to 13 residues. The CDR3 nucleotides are TGTGCCAGCAGTTTATCCCCGGTCTATGGCTACACCTTC. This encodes CASSLSPVYGYTF.

The chain's CDR3 is CASSPGTSGYEQYF. The CDR3 coding sequence is TGTGCCAGCAGCCCCGGGACTAGCGGCTACGAGCAGTACTTC. This chain uses TRBV11-2 with TRBJ2-7; 11 bases align to TRBD2. Germline-derived CDR1 and CDR2 are SGHAT and FQNNGV. Trimming at V came to 5 bases and at J to 3 bases, leaving 3 bases not matched to a gene. The CDR3 contains 14 residues. The entire variable domain, with the rest obtained from reference TRBV11-2 and TRBJ2-7, is as follows: EAGVAQSPRYKIIEKRQSVAFWCNPISGHATLYWYQQILGQGPKLLIQFQNNGVVDDSQLPKDRFSAERLKGVDSTLKIQPAKLEDSAVYLCASSPGTSGYEQYFGPGTRLTVT.

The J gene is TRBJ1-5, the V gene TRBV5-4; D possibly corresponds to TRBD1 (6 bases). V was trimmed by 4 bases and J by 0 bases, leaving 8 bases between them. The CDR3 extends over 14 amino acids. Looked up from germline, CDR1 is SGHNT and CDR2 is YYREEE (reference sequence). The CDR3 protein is CASSLDSSNQPQHF. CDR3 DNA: TGTGCCAGCAGCCTGGACAGTAGCAATCAGCCCCAGCATTTT.

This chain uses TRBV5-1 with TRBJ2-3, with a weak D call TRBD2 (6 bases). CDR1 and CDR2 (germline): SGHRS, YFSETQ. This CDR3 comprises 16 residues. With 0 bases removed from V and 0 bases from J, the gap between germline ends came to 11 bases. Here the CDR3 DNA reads TGCGCCAGCAGCTTGGGCGGGAATCCTAGCACAGATACGCAGTATTTT. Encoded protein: CASSLGGNPSTDTQYF.

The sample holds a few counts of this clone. The chain's CDR3 is CASSFTSGSKYEQYF. CDR3 nucleotides: TGCGCCAGCAGCTTTACTAGCGGGAGTAAGTACGAGCAGTACTTC. The rearrangement uses TRBV5-1 and TRBJ2-7, with 11 bases that match TRBD2. Germline trimming cut 2 bases from V and 4 bases from J; bases unmatched to any gene: 5. CDR3 length: 15 amino acids. Germline V lookup: CDR1 SGHRS, CDR2 YFSETQ.

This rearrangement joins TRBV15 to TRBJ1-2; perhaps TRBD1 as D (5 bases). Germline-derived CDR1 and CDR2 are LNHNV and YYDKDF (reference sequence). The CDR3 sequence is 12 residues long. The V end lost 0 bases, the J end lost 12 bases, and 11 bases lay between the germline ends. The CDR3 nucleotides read TGTGCCACCAGCAGAGATGGGCAGGGCCACACCTTC. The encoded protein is CATSRDGQGHTF.

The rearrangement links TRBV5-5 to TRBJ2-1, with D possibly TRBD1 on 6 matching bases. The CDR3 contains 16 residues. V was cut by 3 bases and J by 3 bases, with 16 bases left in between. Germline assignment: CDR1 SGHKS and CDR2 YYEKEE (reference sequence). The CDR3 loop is CASSSTGQVGYNEQFF. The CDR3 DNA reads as TGTGCCAGCAGCTCTACAGGGCAAGTTGGCTACAATGAGCAGTTCTTC.

The CDR3 here is CASSPMGGGGSTEAFF. The DNA for the CDR3 is TGTGCCAGCAGCCCTATGGGGGGGGGCGGGAGCACTGAAGCTTTCTTT. The rearrangement links TRBV7-9 to TRBJ1-1; perhaps TRBD1 as D (6 bases). Trimming took 5 bases from V and 4 from J, leaving 20 bases between them. Germline V lookup: CDR1 SEHNR, CDR2 FQNEAQ (reference sequence). CDR3 length: 16 amino acids.

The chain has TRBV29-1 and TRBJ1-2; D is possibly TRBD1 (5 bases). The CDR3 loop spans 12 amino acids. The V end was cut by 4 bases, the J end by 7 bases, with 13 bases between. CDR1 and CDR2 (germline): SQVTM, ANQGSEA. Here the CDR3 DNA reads TGCAGCGTTGGATATGGGGCGCCTGGCTACACCTTC. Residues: CSVGYGAPGYTF. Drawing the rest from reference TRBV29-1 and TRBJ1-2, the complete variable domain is SAVISQKPSRDICQRGTSLTIQCQVDSQVTMMFWYRQQPGQSLTLIATANQGSEATYESGFVIDKFPISRPNLTFSTLTVSNMSPEDSSIYLCSVGYGAPGYTFGSGTRLTVV.

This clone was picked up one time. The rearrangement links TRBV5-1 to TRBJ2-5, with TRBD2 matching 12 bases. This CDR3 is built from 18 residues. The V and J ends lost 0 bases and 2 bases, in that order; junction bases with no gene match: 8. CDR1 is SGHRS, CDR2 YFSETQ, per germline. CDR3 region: CASSLGGLAGALQETQYF. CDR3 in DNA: TGCGCCAGCAGCTTGGGGGGACTAGCGGGCGCCCTTCAAGAGACCCAGTACTTC.

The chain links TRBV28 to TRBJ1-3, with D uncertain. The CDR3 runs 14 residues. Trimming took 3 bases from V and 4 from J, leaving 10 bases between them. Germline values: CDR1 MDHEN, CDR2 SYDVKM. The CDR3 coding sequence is TGTGCCAGCAGTTTTGTCAGTTCGGGAAACACCATATATTTT. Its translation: CASSFVSSGNTIYF.

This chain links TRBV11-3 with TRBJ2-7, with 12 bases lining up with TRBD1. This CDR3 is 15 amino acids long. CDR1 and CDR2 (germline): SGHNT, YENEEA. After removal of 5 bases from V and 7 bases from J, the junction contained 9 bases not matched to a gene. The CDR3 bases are TGTGCCAGCAGCCCCCCCGGGACAGGGGGCAGGGAGCAGTACTTC. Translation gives CASSPPGTGGREQYF.

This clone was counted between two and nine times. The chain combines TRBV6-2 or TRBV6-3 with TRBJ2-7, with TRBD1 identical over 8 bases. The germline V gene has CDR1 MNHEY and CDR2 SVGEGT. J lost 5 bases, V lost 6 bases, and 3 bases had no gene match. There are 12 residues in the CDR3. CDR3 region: CASSDRGHEQYF. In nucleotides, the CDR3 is TGTGCCAGCAGCGACAGGGGCCACGAGCAGTACTTC.

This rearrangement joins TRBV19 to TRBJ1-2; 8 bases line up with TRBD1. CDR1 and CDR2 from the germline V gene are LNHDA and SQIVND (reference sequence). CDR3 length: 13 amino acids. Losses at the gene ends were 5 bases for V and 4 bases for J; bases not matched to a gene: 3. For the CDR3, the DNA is TGTGCCAGTAGTCCCGGACAGGGCTATGGCTACACCTTC. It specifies CASSPGQGYGYTF.

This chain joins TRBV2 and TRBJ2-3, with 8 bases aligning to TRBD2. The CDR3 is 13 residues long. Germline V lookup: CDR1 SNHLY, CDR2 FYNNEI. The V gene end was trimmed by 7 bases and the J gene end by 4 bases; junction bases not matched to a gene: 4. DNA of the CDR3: TGTGCCAGCATAACGGGAGGGCCAGATACGCAGTATTTT. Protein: CASITGGPDTQYF.

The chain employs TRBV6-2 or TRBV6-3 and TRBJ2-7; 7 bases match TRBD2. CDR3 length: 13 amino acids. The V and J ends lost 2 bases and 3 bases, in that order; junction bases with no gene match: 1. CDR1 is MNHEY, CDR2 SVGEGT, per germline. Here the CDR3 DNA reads TGTGCCAGCAGTTACCGGGGGGTCTACGAGCAGTACTTC. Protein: CASSYRGVYEQYF.

The CDR3 here is CASSTSSSRHSYEQYF. For the CDR3, the DNA is TGTGCCAGCAGTACTTCCTCTAGCAGACACTCCTACGAGCAGTACTTC. This chain links TRBV6-2 or TRBV6-3 with TRBJ2-7, with TRBD2 as a possible D gene (5 bases). Trimming shortened V by 5 bases and J by 0 bases, and 17 bases separated the two germline ends. CDR3 length: 16 residues. The V gene's germline CDR1 is MNHEY and CDR2 SVGEGT.

The DNA of the CDR3 is TGTGCCATCAGTGACCGGTTGTTGAACACTGAAGCTTTCTTT. It encodes CAISDRLLNTEAFF. The chain carries TRBV10-3 and TRBJ1-1; D call uncertain. CDR1 is ENHRY, CDR2 SYGVKD, per germline. Trimming shortened V by 3 bases and J by 0 bases, and 8 bases separated the two germline ends. The CDR3 length is 14 residues.

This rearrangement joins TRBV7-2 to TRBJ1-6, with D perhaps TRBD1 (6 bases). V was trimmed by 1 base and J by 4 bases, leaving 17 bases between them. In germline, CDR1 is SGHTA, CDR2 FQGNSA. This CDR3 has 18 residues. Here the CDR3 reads CASSLGMAGAYYNSPLHF. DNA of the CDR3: TGTGCCAGCAGCTTAGGAATGGCGGGGGCCTATTATAATTCACCCCTCCACTTT.

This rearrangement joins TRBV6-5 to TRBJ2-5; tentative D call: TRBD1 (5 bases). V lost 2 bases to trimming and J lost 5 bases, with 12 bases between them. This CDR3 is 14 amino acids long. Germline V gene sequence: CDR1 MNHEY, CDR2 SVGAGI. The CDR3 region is CASSYRGRDETQYF. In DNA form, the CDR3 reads TGTGCCAGCAGTTACAGGGGAAGAGACGAGACCCAGTACTTC.

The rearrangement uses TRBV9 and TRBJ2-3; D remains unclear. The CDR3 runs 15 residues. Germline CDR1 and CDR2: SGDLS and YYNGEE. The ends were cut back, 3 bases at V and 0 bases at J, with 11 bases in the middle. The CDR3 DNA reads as TGTGCCAGCAGCGCCTATACCCCTAGCACAGATACGCAGTATTTT. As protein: CASSAYTPSTDTQYF.

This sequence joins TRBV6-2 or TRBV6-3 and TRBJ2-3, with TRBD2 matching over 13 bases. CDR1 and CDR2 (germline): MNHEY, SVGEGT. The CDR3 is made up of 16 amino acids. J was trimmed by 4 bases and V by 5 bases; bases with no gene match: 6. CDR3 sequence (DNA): TGTGCCAGCAGTAGACTAGCGGGAGGCCCAGCAGATACGCAGTATTTT. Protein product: CASSRLAGGPADTQYF.

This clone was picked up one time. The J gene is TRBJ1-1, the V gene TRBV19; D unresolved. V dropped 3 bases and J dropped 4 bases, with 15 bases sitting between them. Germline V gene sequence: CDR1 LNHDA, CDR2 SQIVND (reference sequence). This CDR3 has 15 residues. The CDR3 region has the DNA TGTGCCAGTAGTATGTTCCCTCAGGAAATCACTGAAGCTTTCTTT. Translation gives CASSMFPQEITEAFF.

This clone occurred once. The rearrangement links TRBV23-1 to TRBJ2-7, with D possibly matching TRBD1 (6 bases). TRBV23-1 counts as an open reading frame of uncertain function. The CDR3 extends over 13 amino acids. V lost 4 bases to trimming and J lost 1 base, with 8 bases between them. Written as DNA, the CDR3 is TGCGCCAGCAGTCCGGACAGTTCCTACGAGCAGTACTTC. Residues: CASSPDSSYEQYF.

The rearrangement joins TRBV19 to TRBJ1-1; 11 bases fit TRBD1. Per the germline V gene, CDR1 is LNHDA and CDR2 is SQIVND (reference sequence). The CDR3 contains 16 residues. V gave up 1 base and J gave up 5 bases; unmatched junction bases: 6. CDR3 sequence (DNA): TGTGCCAGTAGTATAGGGACAGGGGGCTTTGGTACTGAAGCTTTCTTT. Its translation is CASSIGTGGFGTEAFF.

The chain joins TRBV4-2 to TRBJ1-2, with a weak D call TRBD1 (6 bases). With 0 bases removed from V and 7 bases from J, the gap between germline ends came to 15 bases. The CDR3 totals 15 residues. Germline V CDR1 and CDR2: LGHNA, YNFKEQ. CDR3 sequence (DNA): TGTGCCAGCAGCCAAGACTCCACAGGGTCAGGTGGCTACACCTTC. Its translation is CASSQDSTGSGGYTF.